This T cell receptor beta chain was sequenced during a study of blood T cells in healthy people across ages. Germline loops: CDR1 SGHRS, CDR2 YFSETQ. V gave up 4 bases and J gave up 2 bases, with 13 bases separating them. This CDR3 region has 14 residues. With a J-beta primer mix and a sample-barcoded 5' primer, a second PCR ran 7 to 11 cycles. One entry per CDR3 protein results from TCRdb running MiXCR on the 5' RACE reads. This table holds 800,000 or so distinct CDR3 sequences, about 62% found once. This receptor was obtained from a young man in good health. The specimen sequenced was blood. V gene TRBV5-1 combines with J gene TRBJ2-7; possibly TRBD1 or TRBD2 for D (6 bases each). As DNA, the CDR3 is TGCGCCAGCAGCGGAGGGGGACAACCCTACGAGCAGTACTTC. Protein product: CASSGGGQPYEQYF.